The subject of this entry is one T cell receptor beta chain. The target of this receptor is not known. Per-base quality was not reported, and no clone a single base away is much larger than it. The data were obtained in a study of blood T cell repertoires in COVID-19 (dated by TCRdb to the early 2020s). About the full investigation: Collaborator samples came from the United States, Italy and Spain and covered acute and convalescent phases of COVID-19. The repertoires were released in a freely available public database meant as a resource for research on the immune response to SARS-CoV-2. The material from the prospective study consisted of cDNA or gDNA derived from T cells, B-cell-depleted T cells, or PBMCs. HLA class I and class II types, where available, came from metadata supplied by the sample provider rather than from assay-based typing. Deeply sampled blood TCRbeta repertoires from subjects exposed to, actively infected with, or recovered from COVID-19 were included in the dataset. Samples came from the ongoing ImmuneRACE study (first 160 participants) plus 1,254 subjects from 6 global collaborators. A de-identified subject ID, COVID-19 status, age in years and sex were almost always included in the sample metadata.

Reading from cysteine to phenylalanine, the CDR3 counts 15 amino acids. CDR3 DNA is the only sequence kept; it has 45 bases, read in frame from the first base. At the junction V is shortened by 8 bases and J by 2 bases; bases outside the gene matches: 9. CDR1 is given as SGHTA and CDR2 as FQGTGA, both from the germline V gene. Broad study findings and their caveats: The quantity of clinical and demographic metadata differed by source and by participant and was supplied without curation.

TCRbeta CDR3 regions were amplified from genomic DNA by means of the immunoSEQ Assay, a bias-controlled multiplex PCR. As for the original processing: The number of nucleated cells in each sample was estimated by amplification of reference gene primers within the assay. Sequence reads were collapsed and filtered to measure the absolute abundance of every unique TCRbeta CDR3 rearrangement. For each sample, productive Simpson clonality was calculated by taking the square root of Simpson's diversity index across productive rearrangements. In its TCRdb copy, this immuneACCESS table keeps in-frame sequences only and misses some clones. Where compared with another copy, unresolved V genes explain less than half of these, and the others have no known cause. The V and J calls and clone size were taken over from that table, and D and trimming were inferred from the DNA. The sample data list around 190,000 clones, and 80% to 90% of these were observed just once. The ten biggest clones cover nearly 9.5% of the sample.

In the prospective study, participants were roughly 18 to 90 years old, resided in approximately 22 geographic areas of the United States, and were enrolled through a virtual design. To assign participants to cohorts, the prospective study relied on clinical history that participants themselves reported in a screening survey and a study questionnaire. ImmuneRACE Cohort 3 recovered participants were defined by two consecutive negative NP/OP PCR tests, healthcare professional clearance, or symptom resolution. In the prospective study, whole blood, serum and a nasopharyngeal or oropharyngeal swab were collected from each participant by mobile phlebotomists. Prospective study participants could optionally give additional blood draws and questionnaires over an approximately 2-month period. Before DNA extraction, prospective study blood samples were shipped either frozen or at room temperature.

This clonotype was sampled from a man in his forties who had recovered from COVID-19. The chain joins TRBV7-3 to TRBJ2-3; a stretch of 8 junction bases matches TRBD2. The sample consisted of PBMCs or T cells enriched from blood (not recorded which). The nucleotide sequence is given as TGTGCCAGCGCGGGGGGCGGGGGGACCACAGATACGCAGTATTTT. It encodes CASAGGGGTTDTQYF. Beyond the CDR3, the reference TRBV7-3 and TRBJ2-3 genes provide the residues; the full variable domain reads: GAGVSQTPSNKVTEKGKYVELRCDPISGHTALYWYRQSLGQGPEFLIYFQGTGAADDSGLPNDRFFAVRPEGSVSTLKIQRTERGDSAVYLCASAGGGGTTDTQYFGPGTRLTVL.